Below, 30 T cell receptor beta chains from the same sample are listed, as sequenced in a study of OX40 agonist ivuxolimab in advanced cancers. Using immunoSEQ multiplex PCR, the repertoire was profiled, and TCRdb retains in-frame clones only, with some absent. The sample lists around 15,000 clones, around four fifths occurring once. The sequenced sample was CD4+ or CD8+ T cells sorted from blood, obtained in a trial of the OX40 agonist ivuxolimab. These receptors all stem from an adult with an advanced solid tumor such as melanoma, head and neck, liver or kidney cancer.

This clone came up once. The chain is built from TRBV29-1 and TRBJ1-2, with 7 bases that match TRBD1. CDR3 length equals 13 residues. V trimming: 5 bases; J trimming: 10 bases; junction bases outside the gene matches: 13. Germline V gene sequence: CDR1 SQVTM, CDR2 ANQGSEA. The CDR3 nucleotides are TGCAGCGTTTCAGACAGGGTGGCACCAGACTACACCTTC. Translation gives CSVSDRVAPDYTF.

The chain couples TRBV19 to TRBJ2-3; TRBD2 might be the D (5 bases). This CDR3 has 15 residues. Germline V lookup: CDR1 LNHDA, CDR2 SQIVND (reference sequence). V lost 3 bases and J 4 bases, leaving 14 bases between the germline ends. In DNA form, the CDR3 reads TGTGCCAGTAGTATTGAGGGCACCCCCGCAGATACGCAGTATTTT. This encodes CASSIEGTPADTQYF.

The chain links TRBV9 to TRBJ2-5; D call uncertain. Per germline, CDR1 SGDLS and CDR2 YYNGEE. Trimming left V 4 bases short and J 3 bases short, with 10 bases between. The CDR3 has 13 residues. CDR3 residues: CASSLGREETQYF. The CDR3 coding sequence is TGTGCCAGCAGCCTAGGTCGGGAAGAGACCCAGTACTTC. The complete variable domain, with remaining parts taken from reference TRBV9 and TRBJ2-5, reads DSGVTQTPKHLITATGQRVTLRCSPRSGDLSVYWYQQSLDQGLQFLIQYYNGEERAKGNILERFSAQQFPDLHSELNLSSLELGDSALYFCASSLGREETQYFGPGTRLLVL.

This clone was detected only a few times. The chain links TRBV9 to TRBJ1-6, with D maybe TRBD1 (6 bases). Germline values: CDR1 SGDLS, CDR2 YYNGEE. V lost 0 bases and J lost 13, with 14 bases in between. The CDR3 extends over 14 amino acids. The CDR3 sequence: CASSVAGDIRPLHF. In DNA, the CDR3 is TGTGCCAGCAGCGTAGCTGGGGACATCAGGCCCCTCCACTTT. Together with reference TRBV9 and TRBJ1-6, the CDR3 gives the full variable domain: DSGVTQTPKHLITATGQRVTLRCSPRSGDLSVYWYQQSLDQGLQFLIQYYNGEERAKGNILERFSAQQFPDLHSELNLSSLELGDSALYFCASSVAGDIRPLHFGNGTRLTVT.

V gene TRBV6-5 combines with J gene TRBJ1-2; 7 bases are a match to TRBD1. The CDR3 length is 12 residues. V shed 6 bases, J shed 6 bases, and the junction held 4 bases outside the gene matches. The V gene's germline CDR1 is MNHEY and CDR2 SVGAGI. CDR3 residues: CASSLDRNGYTF. In DNA, the CDR3 is TGTGCCAGCAGCCTGGACAGGAATGGCTACACCTTC.

The chain employs TRBV5-4 and TRBJ2-1; a weak D match, TRBD1 (5 bases). V was pared by 2 bases and J by 4 bases, with 13 bases between. Germline-derived CDR1 and CDR2 are SGHNT and YYREEE (reference sequence). This CDR3 is 15 amino acids long. The CDR3: CASSFRTPSYNEQFF. The CDR3 DNA sequence: TGTGCCAGCAGCTTTCGGACACCCTCTTACAATGAGCAGTTCTTC.

The rearrangement joins TRBV7-3 to TRBJ2-7; unclear D gene. CDR1 SGHTA and CDR2 FQGTGA come from the germline V gene. V was shortened by 3 bases and J by 4 bases, with 16 bases between the two germline ends. The CDR3 contains 15 residues. DNA of the CDR3: TGTGCCAGCAGCTTTCTCCAGTCTATCCGTTACGAGCAGTACTTC. It specifies CASSFLQSIRYEQYF.

This rearrangement joins TRBV13 to TRBJ2-7; D is ambiguous. CDR1 and CDR2 (germline): PRHDT, FYEKMQ (reference sequence). The V end lost 5 bases, the J end lost 6 bases, and 20 bases lay between the germline ends. The CDR3 is 15 amino acids. In DNA, the CDR3 is TGTGCCAGCAGCCCCGTTCGTTCAGAAGGTAGCGAGCAGTACTTC. Residues: CASSPVRSEGSEQYF.

The chain links TRBV19 to TRBJ1-2, with 8 nucleotides matching TRBD1. Trimming took 4 bases from V and 8 from J; bases not matched to a gene: 6. CDR1 and CDR2 from the germline V gene are LNHDA and SQIVND (reference sequence). The length of the CDR3 is 13 residues. DNA of the CDR3: TGTGCCAGTAGTACAGGGGGCGGTAGGGGCTACACCTTC. This codes for CASSTGGGRGYTF.

This chain uses TRBV19 with TRBJ2-5; the match to TRBD1 covers 8 bases. After removal of 1 base from V and 7 bases from J, the junction contained 5 bases not matched to a gene. CDR1 is LNHDA and CDR2 is SQIVND in the germline V gene (reference sequence). This CDR3 is built from 14 residues. CDR3 DNA: TGTGCCAGTAGTATAGGGACAGGGAGTTTGACCCAGTACTTC. This codes for CASSIGTGSLTQYF.

V is TRBV7-9 and J is TRBJ1-1; D is ambiguous. The CDR3 contains 12 residues. Germline V gene lookup returns CDR1 SEHNR and CDR2 FQNEAQ (reference sequence). With 5 bases removed from V and 7 bases from J, the gap between germline ends came to 11 bases. This CDR3 reads CASSPGRIEAFF. In DNA, the CDR3 is TGTGCCAGCAGCCCCGGTCGGATTGAAGCTTTCTTT.

The V call is TRBV5-5, the J call TRBJ1-2, with TRBD1 as a possible D gene (5 bases). V lost 1 base and J 5 bases, leaving 15 bases between the germline ends. Germline V gene sequence: CDR1 SGHKS, CDR2 YYEKEE (reference sequence). CDR3 size: 15 residues. CDR3 in DNA: TGTGCCAGCAGCTTGACGCAGGGACTGTGGTATGGCTACACCTTC. Protein: CASSLTQGLWYGYTF.

The genes are TRBV27 and TRBJ2-6; 11 bases are a match to TRBD2. Germline V gene data show CDR1 as MNHEY and CDR2 as SMNVEV (reference sequence). V dropped 5 bases and J dropped 0; count of bases not matched to a gene: 12. The CDR3 has 20 amino acids. CDR3 sequence: CASSPLRLAGGGSGANVLTF. The CDR3 nucleotides read TGTGCCAGCAGTCCCCTGCGGCTAGCGGGAGGTGGCTCTGGGGCCAACGTCCTGACTTTC. Supplemented by reference TRBV27 and TRBJ2-6, the full variable domain reads EAQVTQNPRYLITVTGKKLTVTCSQNMNHEYMSWYRQDPGLGLRQIYYSMNVEVTDKGDVPEGYKVSRKEKRNFPLILESPSPNQTSLYFCASSPLRLAGGGSGANVLTFGAGSRLTVL.

The gene calls are TRBV4-2 and TRBJ2-7, with D perhaps TRBD1 or TRBD2 (5 bases each). The V end lost 1 base, the J end lost 6 bases, and 16 bases lay between the germline ends. Germline assignment: CDR1 LGHNA and CDR2 YNFKEQ. The CDR3 runs 15 residues. CDR3: CASSQALTAVSEQYF. CDR3 DNA sequence: TGTGCCAGCAGCCAAGCCCTGACAGCGGTCTCCGAGCAGTACTTC.

V gene TRBV7-3 combines with J gene TRBJ2-6, with D unclear. V lost 3 bases to trimming and J lost 0 bases, with 9 bases between them. The CDR3 sequence is 16 residues long. CDR1 and CDR2 from the germline V gene are SGHTA and FQGTGA. The CDR3 DNA reads TGTGCCAGCAGCTTTTCATCGCACTCTGGGGCCAACGTCCTGACTTTC. This translates into CASSFSSHSGANVLTF.

The genes are TRBV2 and TRBJ2-1; 11 positions match TRBD2. Looked up from germline, CDR1 is SNHLY and CDR2 is FYNNEI. The CDR3 runs to 13 residues. V dropped 8 bases and J dropped 9; count of bases not matched to a gene: 6. The CDR3 region is CASGSGRAREQFF. As DNA, the CDR3 is TGTGCCAGCGGTAGCGGGAGGGCCCGTGAGCAGTTCTTC. The full variable domain, completed using reference TRBV2 and TRBJ2-1, is EPEVTQTPSHQVTQMGQEVILRCVPISNHLYFYWYRQILGQKVEFLVSFYNNEISEKSEIFDDQFSVERPDGSNFTLKIRSTKLEDSAMYFCASGSGRAREQFFGPGTRLTVL.

The gene calls are TRBV28 and TRBJ2-1; the D gene is possibly TRBD2 (7 bases). V lost 6 bases and J lost 1, with 13 bases in between. CDR3 length equals 15 residues. From germline, CDR1 is MDHEN and CDR2 SYDVKM. DNA of the CDR3: TGTGCCAGCAGGTCAGGGGAGGGGTCCTACAATGAGCAGTTCTTC. It is translated as CASRSGEGSYNEQFF.

This clone appeared a single time. The chain couples TRBV27 to TRBJ2-7, with 8 bases aligning to TRBD2. Trimming cost V 2 bases and J 3 bases; bases outside gene matches: 9. This CDR3 is built from 16 residues. Germline V CDR1 and CDR2: MNHEY, SMNVEV (reference sequence). The chain's CDR3 is CASSLITTSGFYEQYF. DNA of the CDR3: TGTGCCAGCAGTTTAATTACCACTAGCGGATTCTACGAGCAGTACTTC.

The V and J genes are TRBV7-5 and TRBJ2-7. TRBV7-5 is tagged as a pseudogene. The CDR3 covers 13 residues. The CDR3 nucleotides are TGTGCCAGCAGCAAGGGCCCAAACTACGAGCAGTACTTC. This translates into CASSKGPNYEQYF.

This clone has more than one count but fewer than ten. The chain is built from TRBV5-8 and TRBJ1-5; unclear D gene. The germline gives CDR1 SGHTS, CDR2 YDEGEE. The CDR3 loop spans 12 amino acids. V dropped 0 bases and J dropped 9 bases, with 7 bases sitting between them. The CDR3 DNA follows: TGTGCCAGCAGCTTGGGTCTTCGGCCCCAGCATTTT. This sequence encodes CASSLGLRPQHF.

The chain joins TRBV12-5 to TRBJ2-1; 10 positions match TRBD1. The CDR3 totals 15 residues. The germline V gene has CDR1 LGHNT and CDR2 FRNRAP. Losses at the gene ends were 3 bases for V and 4 bases for J; bases not matched to a gene: 3. Here the CDR3 reads CASGFGTGAYNEQFF. The CDR3, as DNA: TGTGCTAGTGGTTTCGGGACAGGGGCATACAATGAGCAGTTCTTC.

V gene TRBV5-4 combines with J gene TRBJ2-1; TRBD2 agrees at 12 bases. J lost 10 bases, V lost 4 bases, and 6 bases had no gene match. There are 14 residues in the CDR3. Germline loops: CDR1 SGHNT, CDR2 YYREEE (reference sequence). The CDR3 spells CASSLGLAGREQFF. CDR3 in DNA: TGTGCCAGCAGCCTAGGACTAGCGGGAAGGGAGCAGTTCTTC.

V usage is TRBV9 and J usage is TRBJ1-2; D is perhaps TRBD1 (5 bases). Germline V lookup: CDR1 SGDLS, CDR2 YYNGEE. This CDR3 contains 15 residues. The V and J ends lost 4 bases and 5 bases respectively, with 18 bases between them. CDR3 coding DNA: TGTGCCAGCAGCCCCGGGACGGAATTGTTTTATGGCTACACCTTC. It yields the protein CASSPGTELFYGYTF.

V is TRBV29-1 and J is TRBJ1-2; a weak D match, TRBD1 (5 bases). V lost 2 bases and J lost 3, with 10 bases in between. The germline gives CDR1 SQVTM, CDR2 ANQGSEA. The CDR3 extends over 13 amino acids. CDR3 coding DNA: TGCAGCGTTGAAAGGGACGGGGACTATGGCTACACCTTC. As protein: CSVERDGDYGYTF.

The chain has TRBV5-4 and TRBJ2-1; D might be TRBD1 (5 bases). CDR3 length: 12 amino acids. V lost 5 bases to trimming and J lost 10 bases, with 13 bases between them. Germline V gene sequence: CDR1 SGHNT, CDR2 YYREEE (reference sequence). The CDR3 protein is CASSSGHDEQFF. The CDR3 nucleotides are TGTGCCAGCAGTTCAGGACATGACGAGCAGTTCTTC.

The chain combines TRBV14 with TRBJ2-1, with TRBD2 identical over 12 bases. Germline CDR1 reads SGHDN; CDR2 reads FVKESK. With 0 bases clipped from V and 5 bases from J, the junction kept 5 bases outside the gene matches. There are 17 residues in the CDR3. The CDR3 coding sequence is TGTGCCAGCAGCCAAGATATCGGACTAGCGGGAAACAATGAGCAGTTCTTC. Translating gives CASSQDIGLAGNNEQFF.

The J gene is TRBJ2-3, the V gene TRBV5-6, with TRBD2 identical over 9 bases. Germline CDR1 SGHDT, CDR2 YYEEEE. Trimming took 4 bases from V and 4 from J; bases not matched to a gene: 10. The CDR3 runs 16 residues. The CDR3 here is CASSPIGGRAPDTQYF. The CDR3 coding sequence is TGTGCCAGCAGCCCCATTGGCGGGAGGGCCCCAGATACGCAGTATTTT.

This rearrangement joins TRBV7-9 to TRBJ1-1, with D perhaps TRBD1 (6 bases). The germline gives CDR1 SEHNR, CDR2 FQNEAQ (reference sequence). This CDR3 is 14 amino acids long. The V and J ends lost 0 bases and 7 bases respectively, with 12 bases between them. The CDR3 nucleotides are TGTGCCAGCAGCTTAGCGGGACATGCAAATGAAGCTTTCTTT. Its protein product is CASSLAGHANEAFF.

The count of this clone is one. The chain has TRBV9 and TRBJ2-7, with D possibly called TRBD1 or TRBD2 (5 bases each). CDR1 is SGDLS and CDR2 is YYNGEE in the germline V gene. V was shortened by 4 bases and J by 3 bases, with 14 bases between the two germline ends. The CDR3 contains 14 residues. The CDR3 nucleotides read TGTGCCAGCAGCCCCTGGGACGGGGTCTACGAGCAGTACTTC. This encodes CASSPWDGVYEQYF.

This clone has just one count. The CDR3 sequence: CASSPLVAGGLEQFF. The CDR3 region has the DNA TGTGCCAGCAGCCCCTTAGTAGCGGGAGGCTTAGAGCAGTTCTTC. This sequence joins TRBV9 and TRBJ2-1, with TRBD2 matching over 10 bases. The junction had 11 bases not matched to a gene; V was cut back by 4 bases and J by 10 bases. Germline-derived CDR1 and CDR2 are SGDLS and YYNGEE. This CDR3 has 15 residues. Complete variable domain (other parts from reference TRBV9 and TRBJ2-1): DSGVTQTPKHLITATGQRVTLRCSPRSGDLSVYWYQQSLDQGLQFLIQYYNGEERAKGNILERFSAQQFPDLHSELNLSSLELGDSALYFCASSPLVAGGLEQFFGPGTRLTVL.